Described below is a single T cell receptor beta chain sequence and its context. Its antigen is currently unknown. The data are from a study of graft-versus-host responses after intestinal transplantation. V trimming: 4 bases; J trimming: 2 bases; junction bases outside the gene matches: 8. CDR3 size: 16 residues. The germline V gene has CDR1 SGHNT and CDR2 YENEEA. Findings and limits, study-wide: GvH clones were found in recipient marrow; some appeared first in ileum or blood.

Assay used: immunoSEQ multiplex PCR; TCRdb lists only in-frame clones, some missing. The repertoire holds 55,000 to 70,000 clones, with 90% to 95% as singletons. V usage is TRBV11-3 and J usage is TRBJ2-7, with TRBD1 matching over 10 bases. This clonotype was sampled from a human patient who received an intestinal transplant, so some T cells may come from the graft donor. Sequencing used PBMCs, obtained 118 days after intestinal transplantation. In nucleotides, the CDR3 is TGTGCCAGCAGCTCTCTTTCCGGACAGGGGGCCTACGAGCAGTACTTC. This sequence encodes CASSSLSGQGAYEQYF.